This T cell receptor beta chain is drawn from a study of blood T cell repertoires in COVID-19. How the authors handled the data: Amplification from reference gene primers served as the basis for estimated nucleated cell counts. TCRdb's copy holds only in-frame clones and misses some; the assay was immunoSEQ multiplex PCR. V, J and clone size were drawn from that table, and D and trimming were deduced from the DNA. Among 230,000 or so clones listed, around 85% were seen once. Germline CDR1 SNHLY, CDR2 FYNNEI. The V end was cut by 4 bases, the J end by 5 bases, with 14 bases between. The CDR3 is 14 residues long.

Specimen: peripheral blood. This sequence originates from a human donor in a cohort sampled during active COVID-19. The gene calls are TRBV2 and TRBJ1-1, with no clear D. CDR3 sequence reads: CASSATQAGTEAFF. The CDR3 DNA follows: TGTGCCAGCAGTGCGACGCAGGCGGGGACTGAAGCTTTCTTT.